This TCR beta chain was observed in a study of shared clonotypes between healthy human individuals. Overall study results and limits: Several donors shared about 4.8% of their naive CD4 clonotypes. Larger richness was generally estimated for naive than memory subsets.

CDR1 is MDHEN and CDR2 is SYDVKM in the germline V gene. This CDR3 contains 23 residues. Trimming pared 5 bases from V and 8 bases from J, leaving 43 bases between. This clone was seen only once. Its target is not known. The assay ran at deep level. Original data processing: ImmunoSEQ output held junction-only sequences without quality scores, so filtering differed. Using immunoSEQ multiplex PCR, the repertoire was profiled, and TCRdb retains in-frame clones only, with some absent. The V and J calls and clone size are taken from that table; D and trimming were inferred from the DNA. Among about 1.5 million clones listed, roughly 97% were seen once.

The chain carries TRBV28 and TRBJ2-1; TRBD2 might be the D (7 bases). Input material: naive CD4+ T cells sorted from blood. Subset denoted: CD45RA+ positively selected. The receptor was isolated from a man between 25 and 39 years old in good health. CDR3 sequence: CASSDYWDTQVLAATVVWDEQFF. The CDR3 DNA reads TGTGCCAGCAGTGATTACTGGGACACCCAGGTGCTAGCGGCTACAGTGGTTTGGGATGAGCAGTTCTTC.